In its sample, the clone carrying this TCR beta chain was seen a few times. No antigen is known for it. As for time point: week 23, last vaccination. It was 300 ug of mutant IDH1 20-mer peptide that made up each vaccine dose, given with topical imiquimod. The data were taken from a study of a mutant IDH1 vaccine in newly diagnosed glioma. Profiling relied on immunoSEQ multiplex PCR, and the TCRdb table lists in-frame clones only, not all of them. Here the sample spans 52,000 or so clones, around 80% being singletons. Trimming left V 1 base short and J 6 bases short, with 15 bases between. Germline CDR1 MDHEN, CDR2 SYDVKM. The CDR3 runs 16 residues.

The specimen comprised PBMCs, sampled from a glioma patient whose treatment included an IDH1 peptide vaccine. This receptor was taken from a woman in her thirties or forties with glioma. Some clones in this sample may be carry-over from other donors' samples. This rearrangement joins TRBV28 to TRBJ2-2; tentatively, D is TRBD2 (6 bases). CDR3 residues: CASSLLMRGRAGELFF. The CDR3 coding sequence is TGTGCCAGCAGTTTATTGATGCGGGGTAGGGCCGGGGAGCTGTTTTTT.